A selection of T cell receptor beta chains follows, all from one sample in a study of beta chain features in type 1 diabetes. Only in-frame clones appear in the TCRdb table, and some are missing; sequencing was by immunoSEQ multiplex PCR. The data show 900,000 or so clones, about 17% seen once. Sample: naive CD4+ T cells from blood. The source is a woman between 18 and 29 years old in good health. Both conserved end residues are trimmed from each CDR3. A D gene is named only where the DNA matches it firmly.

cdr3_aa: ASRQGGGSYEQY
d_call: NA
v_call: TRBV6-5
j_call: TRBJ2-7

cdr3_aa: ATSRRAGLTDTQY
d_call: NA
v_call: TRBV15
j_call: TRBJ2-3

cdr3_aa: ASSGPAGGTDTQY
d_call: NA
v_call: TRBV2
j_call: TRBJ2-3

cdr3_aa: ASSYRKRGAYGYT
d_call: NA
v_call: TRBV6-5
j_call: TRBJ1-2

cdr3_aa: ASSFFRAPRGQPQH
d_call: NA
v_call: TRBV28
j_call: TRBJ1-5

cdr3_aa: ASSLVQGTYEQY
d_call: NA
v_call: TRBV5-1
j_call: TRBJ2-7

cdr3_aa: ASSSRGETQY
d_call: NA
v_call: TRBV6-5
j_call: TRBJ2-5

cdr3_aa: ASSFTGGNTEAF
d_call: TRBD1
v_call: TRBV11-2
j_call: TRBJ1-1

cdr3_aa: ASRSDTPFLPSNQPQH
d_call: NA
v_call: TRBV28
j_call: TRBJ1-5

cdr3_aa: ASSQGWGGAGETQY
d_call: NA
v_call: TRBV4-1
j_call: TRBJ2-5

cdr3_aa: ASSPGYLIWAEQF
d_call: NA
v_call: TRBV7-2
j_call: TRBJ2-1

cdr3_aa: ASSPAGLASSSYEQY
d_call: TRBD2
v_call: TRBV7-2
j_call: TRBJ2-7

cdr3_aa: ASSVAQGKDYEQY
d_call: NA
v_call: TRBV9
j_call: TRBJ2-7

cdr3_aa: ASSSSYEQF
d_call: NA
v_call: TRBV6-5
j_call: TRBJ2-1

cdr3_aa: ASRDRGKVEQY
d_call: TRBD1
v_call: TRBV28
j_call: TRBJ2-7

cdr3_aa: ASSLGGFRQVLSYEQY
d_call: NA
v_call: TRBV7-9
j_call: TRBJ2-7

cdr3_aa: ASSPRGRIYEQY
d_call: NA
v_call: TRBV28
j_call: TRBJ2-7

cdr3_aa: ATSRPRGAFQF
d_call: NA
v_call: TRBV15
j_call: TRBJ2-1

cdr3_aa: ASSGGQGSYGYT
d_call: TRBD1
v_call: TRBV2
j_call: TRBJ1-2

cdr3_aa: ASSLASSGSTDTQY
d_call: TRBD2
v_call: TRBV7-2
j_call: TRBJ2-3

cdr3_aa: ASSRDKSRGFSYEQY
d_call: NA
v_call: TRBV13
j_call: TRBJ2-7

cdr3_aa: ASSAGRSVAEQY
d_call: NA
v_call: TRBV7-8
j_call: TRBJ2-7

cdr3_aa: ASSKAAKEKAGGAGANVLT
d_call: NA
v_call: TRBV21-1
j_call: TRBJ2-6

cdr3_aa: ASSPRPGGTYGYT
d_call: NA
v_call: TRBV6-1
j_call: TRBJ1-2

cdr3_aa: ASSLEVFTGTNTEAF
d_call: NA
v_call: TRBV7-9
j_call: TRBJ1-1

cdr3_aa: ASAPGENYGYT
d_call: NA
v_call: TRBV28
j_call: TRBJ1-2

cdr3_aa: ASSRGKYEQY
d_call: NA
v_call: TRBV7-9
j_call: TRBJ2-7

cdr3_aa: ASSGSNQPQH
d_call: NA
v_call: TRBV19
j_call: TRBJ1-5

cdr3_aa: ASRRMSSYEQY
d_call: NA
v_call: TRBV28
j_call: TRBJ2-7

cdr3_aa: ASSLEGGLNEKLF
d_call: NA
v_call: TRBV7-9
j_call: TRBJ1-4

cdr3_aa: ASSDSGRTDTQY
d_call: TRBD2
v_call: TRBV9
j_call: TRBJ2-3

cdr3_aa: ASSTTSGENIQY
d_call: TRBD2
v_call: TRBV7-2
j_call: TRBJ2-4

cdr3_aa: ASSRTVPRTDTQY
d_call: NA
v_call: TRBV6-5
j_call: TRBJ2-3

cdr3_aa: ASSRTEYNEQF
d_call: NA
v_call: TRBV7-7
j_call: TRBJ2-1

cdr3_aa: SVWTPTGELF
d_call: NA
v_call: TRBV29-1
j_call: TRBJ2-2

cdr3_aa: ASSLALGNYGYT
d_call: NA
v_call: TRBV7-2
j_call: TRBJ1-2

cdr3_aa: ASSPLAGANTGELF
d_call: TRBD2
v_call: TRBV9
j_call: TRBJ2-2

cdr3_aa: ASSWGGSWDEQF
d_call: TRBD2
v_call: TRBV7-6
j_call: TRBJ2-1

cdr3_aa: ASSGTGAYEQY
d_call: TRBD1
v_call: TRBV5-1
j_call: TRBJ2-7

cdr3_aa: ASSLDRGYYGYT
d_call: TRBD1
v_call: TRBV7-2
j_call: TRBJ1-2

cdr3_aa: ASSSVPGPNQPQH
d_call: NA
v_call: TRBV5-1
j_call: TRBJ1-5

cdr3_aa: ATSTRQGRGDTQY
d_call: NA
v_call: TRBV15
j_call: TRBJ2-3

cdr3_aa: ASSHGQGKEKLF
d_call: TRBD1
v_call: TRBV18
j_call: TRBJ1-4

cdr3_aa: ASTIQRNQPQH
d_call: NA
v_call: TRBV19
j_call: TRBJ1-5

cdr3_aa: ASSSDNYGYT
d_call: NA
v_call: TRBV28
j_call: TRBJ1-2

cdr3_aa: ASSLQSGRIHEQF
d_call: TRBD2
v_call: TRBV28
j_call: TRBJ2-1